This TCR beta chain derives from a study of early stage breast cancer tumors. Study details: Each sample averaged around 9.2-fold read coverage.

Of note for this clone: Its antigen is unknown.

Study-wide findings and caveats: Comparing each tissue with blood distinguished tumor from normal in most of the 16 patients. Most shared enriched TCRB sequences were commonly generated ones.

The table came from immunoSEQ multiplex PCR; TCRdb's copy has only in-frame clones and leaves some out. The table lists more than 55,000 clones, 60% to 85% of them singletons. The CDR3 has 13 amino acids. The germline gives CDR1 SGHDN, CDR2 FVKESK. V was trimmed by 4 bases and J by 6 bases, leaving 12 bases between them. The chain has TRBV14 and TRBJ1-1; D gene unclear. Sequenced material: blood. The clonotype comes from a person aged 25 to 40 with breast cancer. The CDR3 is CASSPNGVSEAFF. The CDR3 DNA is TGTGCCAGCAGCCCCAACGGGGTATCTGAAGCTTTCTTT.